What follows describes a single T cell receptor (beta chain). Antigen unknown. The data were obtained in a study of cytomegalovirus exposure and HLA in healthy donors. As for the study in general: Prior work identified 95 million to 120 million unique TCR beta sequences in 150 million to 200 million T cells.

CDR3 size: 15 residues. Germline-derived CDR1 and CDR2 are LNHDA and SQIVND (reference sequence). With 7 bases removed from V and 4 bases from J, the gap between germline ends came to 20 bases. PCR amplification relied on 60 Vbeta primers (plus 13 Jbeta primers). TCRdb keeps only in-frame clones here, not all; method: immunoSEQ multiplex PCR. The sample has 75,000 to 100,000 clones, approximately 74% seen once. Healthy bone marrow donors formed the donor group. Regarding the study as a whole: A later analysis reported that several of the most significant clusters appeared to be linked to common viral pathogens, among them Epstein-Barr virus. Prior analysis indicated that the majority of TCR beta V segments exhibited productivity approximately 87% or approximately 30% of the time.

The clonotype was recovered from a female donor in good health and CMV-seropositive. Sequencing input: PBMCs. The chain employs TRBV19 and TRBJ2-7; tentatively, D is TRBD2 (7 bases). CDR3 residues: CASTTSRGGFYEQYF. CDR3 in DNA: TGTGCCAGTACCACCTCACGCGGGGGCTTTTACGAGCAGTACTTC.